One T cell receptor beta chain is described in this entry. Its antigen is still unknown. The data originate from a study of blood T cells in healthy people across ages. Points from the study as a whole: Older age coincided with a roughly linear decline in TCR beta diversity per million T cells.

Primers used in a second PCR of about 7 to 11 cycles were a sample-barcoded 5' primer and a J-beta primer mix. TCRdb analysed the 5' RACE reads with MiXCR anew, one entry per CDR3 protein. The data contain about a million distinct CDR3 sequences, 35% to 45% of them singletons. There are 16 residues in the CDR3. In germline, CDR1 is LGHNA, CDR2 YSLEER. V lost 4 bases, J lost 6 bases, and 12 bases stayed unmatched. The sequence was collected from a man in his late teens or twenties in good health. The sequenced material came from blood. J is TRBJ2-3 and V is TRBV4-3, with TRBD2 matching over 8 bases. CDR3 region: CASSPGTRARWDTQYF. CDR3 sequence (DNA): TGCGCCAGCAGCCCCGGGACTAGGGCGCGTTGGGATACGCAGTATTTT.